The next 21 T cell receptor beta chains were all read from a single sample in a study of T cells in tuberculosis. Produced via immunoSEQ multiplex PCR; TCRdb's table is partial and in-frame only. Counted here are tens of thousands of clones, more than 75% occurring once; the ten biggest clones make up 1.9%. After thawing and overnight rest, PBMC were stained with GMM-loaded CD1B tetramer, viability dye and anti-CD3 for sorting. The lipid loaded on the CD1B tetramers was C32 glucose monomycolate from Rhodococcus equi. What was sequenced was CD1b-GMM tetramer-negative cells sorted from PBMCs. All receptors derive from an adult woman with latent tuberculosis.

The chain carries TRBV9 and TRBJ2-6, with D unclear. This CDR3 spans 15 amino acids. V was pared by 2 bases and J by 0 bases, with 6 bases between. Looked up from germline, CDR1 is SGDLS and CDR2 is YYNGEE. The CDR3 DNA reads TGTGCCAGCAGCGTGCCGAGCTCTGGGGCCAACGTCCTGACTTTC. This encodes CASSVPSSGANVLTF.

The rearrangement links TRBV5-1 to TRBJ1-3, with 10 bases fitting TRBD1. Germline V gives CDR1 SGHRS, CDR2 YFSETQ. The V gene end was trimmed by 4 bases and the J gene end by 6 bases; junction bases not matched to a gene: 4. The CDR3 has 14 residues. The CDR3, as DNA: TGCGCCAGCAGCGCAGGGACAGGGGCAAACACCATATATTTT. Translation gives CASSAGTGANTIYF.

This clone came up once. The rearrangement links TRBV30 to TRBJ2-1, with a possible D match to TRBD2 (6 bases). This CDR3 contains 11 residues. Germline CDR1 reads GTSNPN; CDR2 reads SVGIG (reference sequence). V was cut by 4 bases and J by 8 bases, with 9 bases left in between. The CDR3 is CAWTGGYEQFF. DNA for the CDR3: TGTGCCTGGACCGGGGGTTATGAGCAGTTCTTC.

This rearrangement joins TRBV2 to TRBJ2-1; the match to TRBD2 covers 15 bases. The V and J ends lost 7 bases and 10 bases, in that order; junction bases with no gene match: 5. The germline V gene has CDR1 SNHLY and CDR2 FYNNEI. This CDR3 has 14 residues. The CDR3 nucleotides read TGTGCCAGCACTCCCGGGACTAGCGGGAGGGAGCAGTTCTTC. Translated: CASTPGTSGREQFF.

The V call is TRBV6-6, the J call TRBJ2-4; the match to TRBD2 covers 11 bases. With V trimmed by 10 bases and J by 1 base, 6 bases remained unmatched. Germline V gives CDR1 MNHNY, CDR2 SVGAGI (reference sequence). This CDR3 region has 15 residues. Here the CDR3 DNA reads TGTGCCACGTGTAGCGGGGGGGCCGCCAAAAACATTCAGTACTTC. Translated, it gives CATCSGGAAKNIQYF.

The chain links TRBV27 to TRBJ1-2, with 11 positions matching TRBD1. V shed 2 bases, J shed 8 bases, and the junction held 13 bases outside the gene matches. CDR3 length: 17 residues. The germline V gene has CDR1 MNHEY and CDR2 SMNVEV (reference sequence). The CDR3 spells CASSLIYRGQGEEGYTF. CDR3 sequence (DNA): TGTGCCAGCAGTTTAATTTATAGGGGACAGGGGGAAGAAGGCTACACCTTC.

V is TRBV5-4 and J is TRBJ2-2; 8 positions match TRBD1. The CDR3 contains 18 residues. Germline values: CDR1 SGHNT, CDR2 YYREEE (reference sequence). The V segment lost 4 bases and the J segment 0 bases; nucleotides outside the gene matches: 11. DNA of the CDR3: TGTGCCAGCAGCCCCACTATTAGGACAGGGACGAACACCGGGGAGCTGTTTTTT. Its protein is CASSPTIRTGTNTGELFF.

The rearrangement joins TRBV27 to TRBJ2-3, with 9 bases lining up with TRBD2. The germline V gene has CDR1 MNHEY and CDR2 SMNVEV (reference sequence). The CDR3 is 15 residues long. Trimming removed 6 bases from V and 4 bases from J; junction bases left unmatched: 8. CDR3 DNA sequence: TGTGCCAGCAGGCCGCGGGGGGGCGGCTCAGATACGCAGTATTTT. Translated: CASRPRGGGSDTQYF.

The chain links TRBV6-1 to TRBJ2-7; 7 nucleotides agree with TRBD1. V lost 7 bases, J lost 0 bases, and 6 bases stayed unmatched. CDR3 size: 14 residues. Germline lookup yields CDR1 MNHNS and CDR2 SASEGT. CDR3 coding DNA: TGTGCCAGCATCGGACAGGTTTACTCCTACGAGCAGTACTTC. Its translation is CASIGQVYSYEQYF.

The chain combines TRBV2 with TRBJ1-2; maybe TRBD1 (5 bases). The V and J ends lost 1 base and 7 bases respectively, with 13 bases between them. The CDR3 has 14 amino acids. The V gene's germline CDR1 is SNHLY and CDR2 FYNNEI. The CDR3 DNA sequence: TGTGCCAGCAGTGAAGGGACAATCTTGCTTGGCTACACCTTC. Protein sequence: CASSEGTILLGYTF.

The CDR3 region is CASSPRDRQETQYF. As DNA, the CDR3 is TGTGCCAGCAGCCCCCGGGACAGACAAGAGACCCAGTACTTC. The gene calls are TRBV7-9 and TRBJ2-5; 7 bases are shared with TRBD1. The CDR3 consists of 14 residues. J gave up 2 bases and V 5 bases, and 5 bases lay outside the gene matches. Germline lookup yields CDR1 SEHNR and CDR2 FQNEAQ (reference sequence).

This chain links TRBV7-9 with TRBJ2-6; 9 positions agree with TRBD1. The CDR3 is 18 residues long. After removal of 5 bases from V and 0 bases from J, the junction contained 8 bases not matched to a gene. In germline, CDR1 is SEHNR, CDR2 FQNEAQ (reference sequence). The CDR3 region is CASSPRTGDFSGANVLTF. The CDR3 DNA follows: TGTGCCAGCAGCCCTCGGACAGGGGACTTCTCTGGGGCCAACGTCCTGACTTTC.

The chain links TRBV29-1 to TRBJ2-3; TRBD2 aligns across 12 bases. Germline V lookup: CDR1 SQVTM, CDR2 ANQGSEA. The junction had 15 bases not matched to a gene; V was cut back by 4 bases and J by 1 base. The CDR3 covers 19 residues. The CDR3 DNA sequence: TGCAGCGTTGGTCCCCCCCTGGCTAGCGGGGGGGCAGGCACAGATACGCAGTATTTT. Protein sequence: CSVGPPLASGGAGTDTQYF.

The rearrangement links TRBV11-2 to TRBJ1-2; 7 bases are shared with TRBD1. This CDR3 has 15 amino acids. Germline CDR1 SGHAT, CDR2 FQNNGV. J lost 2 bases, V lost 5 bases, and 8 bases had no gene match. The CDR3 loop is CASSDNRGLNYGYTF. CDR3 nucleotide sequence: TGTGCCAGCAGCGATAATAGGGGGCTCAACTATGGCTACACCTTC.

V and J are TRBV19 and TRBJ2-1; 12 nucleotides line up with TRBD1. The CDR3 length is 15 residues. Germline CDR1 reads LNHDA; CDR2 reads SQIVND (reference sequence). J gave up 6 bases and V 3 bases, and 3 bases lay outside the gene matches. The CDR3 coding sequence is TGTGCCAGTAGTATTGGGACAGGGGGCTTCAATGAGCAGTTCTTC. Residues: CASSIGTGGFNEQFF.

V gene TRBV29-1 combines with J gene TRBJ2-1, with D perhaps matching TRBD1 (6 bases). The CDR3 is made up of 14 amino acids. Germline V gene sequence: CDR1 SQVTM, CDR2 ANQGSEA. V shed 7 bases and J shed 3 bases, with 16 bases lying between them. The CDR3 sequence is CSAAHREGYNEQFF. The CDR3 nucleotides are TGCAGCGCCGCCCACAGGGAAGGCTACAATGAGCAGTTCTTC.

The chain employs TRBV14 and TRBJ2-5; 11 bases map to TRBD2. CDR3 size: 16 residues. Germline V CDR1 and CDR2: SGHDN, FVKESK. Trimming at V came to 2 bases and at J to 2 bases, leaving 4 bases not matched to a gene. CDR3 sequence reads: CASSQWASGGQETQYF. In DNA form, the CDR3 reads TGTGCCAGCAGCCAATGGGCTAGCGGGGGGCAAGAGACCCAGTACTTC.

The chain combines TRBV7-2 with TRBJ2-3; 8 bases fit TRBD2. V gave up 5 bases and J gave up 6 bases; unmatched junction bases: 16. The germline V gene has CDR1 SGHTA and CDR2 FQGNSA. The CDR3 runs 17 residues. CDR3 sequence: CASSTSVAGGPTDTQYF. DNA of the CDR3: TGTGCCAGCAGCACTAGTGTGGCGGGGGGTCCCACGGATACGCAGTATTTT.

This chain links TRBV27 with TRBJ1-1, with 7 nucleotides matching TRBD1. V lost 5 bases to trimming and J lost 9 bases; unmatched junction nucleotides: 18. Looked up from germline, CDR1 is MNHEY and CDR2 is SMNVEV (reference sequence). The CDR3 sequence is 16 residues long. CDR3 protein: CASSDLQPGTALKAFF. The CDR3 DNA reads TGTGCCAGCAGTGATCTCCAGCCCGGGACAGCCTTAAAAGCTTTCTTT.

This rearrangement joins TRBV27 to TRBJ1-2; a weak D match, TRBD1 (5 bases). CDR3 length equals 14 residues. The ends were cut back, 8 bases at V and 2 bases at J, with 15 bases in the middle. The germline CDR1 and CDR2 sequences are MNHEY and SMNVEV (reference sequence). DNA of the CDR3: TGTGCCAGCTCAACCTTCACAGGAAACTATGGCTACACCTTC. Translated, it gives CASSTFTGNYGYTF.

This clone was observed a few times. The chain has TRBV14 and TRBJ2-3; TRBD2 matches at 14 bases. CDR3 length equals 14 residues. Germline V gene lookup returns CDR1 SGHDN and CDR2 FVKESK. V lost 6 bases to trimming and J lost 9 bases; unmatched junction nucleotides: 5. CDR3 sequence: CASRTSGGAETQYF. The CDR3 bases are TGTGCCAGCAGGACTAGCGGGGGGGCGGAGACGCAGTATTTT.